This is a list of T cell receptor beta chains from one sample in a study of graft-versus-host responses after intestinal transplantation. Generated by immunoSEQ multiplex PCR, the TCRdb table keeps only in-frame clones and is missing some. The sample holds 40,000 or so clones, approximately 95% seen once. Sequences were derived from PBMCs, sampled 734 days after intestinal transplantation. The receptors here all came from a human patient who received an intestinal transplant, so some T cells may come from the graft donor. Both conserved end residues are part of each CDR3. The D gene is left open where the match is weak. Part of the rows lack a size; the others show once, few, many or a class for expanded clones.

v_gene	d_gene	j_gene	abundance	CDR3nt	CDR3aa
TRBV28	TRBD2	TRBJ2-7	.	TGTGCCAGCAGTTCTGGACTAGCGGGGGCCTACGAGCAGTACTTC	CASSSGLAGAYEQYF
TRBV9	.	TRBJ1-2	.	TGTGCCAGCAGCCACGATCTGGGGTCGGTCAACTATGGCTACACCTTC	CASSHDLGSVNYGYTF
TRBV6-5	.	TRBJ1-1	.	TGTGCCAGCAGTTACCCCCCCCTGAGGGTGAACACTGAAGCTTTCTTT	CASSYPPLRVNTEAFF
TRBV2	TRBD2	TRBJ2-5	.	TGTGCCAGCAGTGGGTCCAGCGGGGGAATACAAGAGACCCAGTACTTC	CASSGSSGGIQETQYF
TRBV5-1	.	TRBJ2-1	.	TGCGCCAGCAGCTTAGTTAGTAATGAGCAGTTCTTC	CASSLVSNEQFF
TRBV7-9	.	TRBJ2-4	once	TGTGCCAGCAGCTTAACATTTGGGCAAGCCCCCAACATTCAGTACTTC	CASSLTFGQAPNIQYF
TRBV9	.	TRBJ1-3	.	TGTGCCAGCAGCGCCGACCAGGACACCATATATTTT	CASSADQDTIYF
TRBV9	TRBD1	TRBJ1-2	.	TGTGCCAGCAGCGCGGCGAGACAGGGGAGGGACTATGGCTACACCTTC	CASSAARQGRDYGYTF
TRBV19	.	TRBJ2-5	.	TGTGCCAGTAGTATGGGCGGGGTTGAAGAGACCCAGTACTTC	CASSMGGVEETQYF
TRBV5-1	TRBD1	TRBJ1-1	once	TGCGCCAGCAGCGTCGGGACAGCGCGGTACACTGAAGCTTTCTTT	CASSVGTARYTEAFF
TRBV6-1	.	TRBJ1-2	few	TGTGCCAGCAGTGAAGACGAGGGCCCGGACTATGGCTACACCTTC	CASSEDEGPDYGYTF
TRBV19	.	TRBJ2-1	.	TGTGCCAGTAGCACCCGACAGGCCGGATTAATAGTAACGGAGCAGTTCTTC	CASSTRQAGLIVTEQFF
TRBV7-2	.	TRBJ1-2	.	TGTGCCAGCAGCTTAGGACAGGTCTCTGACTACACCTTC	CASSLGQVSDYTF
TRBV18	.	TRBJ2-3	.	TGTGCCAGCTCACCACGCGAGGGCTCAGATACGCAGTATTTT	CASSPREGSDTQYF
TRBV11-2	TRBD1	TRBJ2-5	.	TGTGCCAGCAGCCCTAATACAGGGGGAGAGACCCAGTACTTC	CASSPNTGGETQYF
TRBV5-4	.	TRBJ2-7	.	TGTGCCAGCAGCTTGGAACCAGGTCCTATCTACGAGCAGTACTTC	CASSLEPGPIYEQYF
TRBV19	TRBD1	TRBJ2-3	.	TGTGCCAGTAGTCCCTTGGACAGGGACGCAGATACGCAGTATTTT	CASSPLDRDADTQYF
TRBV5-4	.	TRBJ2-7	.	TGTGCCAGCGCGGGCTTTGGCTCCTACGAGCAGTACTTC	CASAGFGSYEQYF
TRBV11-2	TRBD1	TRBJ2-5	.	TGTGCCAGCAGCTTAGGTCTTGGACAGGTCCAAGAGACCCAGTACTTC	CASSLGLGQVQETQYF
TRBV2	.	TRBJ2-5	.	TGTGCCAGCAGCGTCGGGCCGGCCCCTCAAGAGACCCAGTACTTC	CASSVGPAPQETQYF
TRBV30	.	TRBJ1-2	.	TGTGCCTGGACAGCCAGGACAGTCCCTAACTATGGCTACACCTTC	CAWTARTVPNYGYTF
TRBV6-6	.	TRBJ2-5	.	TGTGCCAGCAGTTACTCGAGACCGGGGGAGGAGAGGACCCAGTACTTC	CASSYSRPGEERTQYF
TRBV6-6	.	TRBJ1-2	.	TGTGCCAGCAGTTACTCAATAACAAGGGACTATGGCTACACCTTC	CASSYSITRDYGYTF
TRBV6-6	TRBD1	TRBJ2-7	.	TGTGCCAGCCGACAGGGCCTCTACGAGCAGTACTTC	CASRQGLYEQYF
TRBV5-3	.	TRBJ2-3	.	TGTGCCAGAAGCTTTTATAACGGGAGCGAAAGCACAGATACGCAGTATTTT	CARSFYNGSESTDTQYF
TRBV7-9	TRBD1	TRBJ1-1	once	TGTGCCAGCAGCTTAGGCTTCCCGGGGACAGGTTCCAACACTGAAGCTTTCTTT	CASSLGFPGTGSNTEAFF
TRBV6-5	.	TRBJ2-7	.	TGTGCCATCTTCGAGGGGGGAACGAAGTACGAGCAGTACTTC	CAIFEGGTKYEQYF
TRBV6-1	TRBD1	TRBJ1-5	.	TGTGCCAGCAGTGAGGACAGGGATCAGCCCCAGCATTTT	CASSEDRDQPQHF
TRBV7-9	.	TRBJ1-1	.	TGTGCCAGCAGCTCCCACAGAGTTGAAGCTTTCTTT	CASSSHRVEAFF
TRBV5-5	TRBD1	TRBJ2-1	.	TGTGCCAGCAGCCCCGGGACAGGTGCCTACAATGAGCAGTTCTTC	CASSPGTGAYNEQFF
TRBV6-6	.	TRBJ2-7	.	TGTGCCAGCAGTTACTCGAGCGTCTACGAGCAGTACTTC	CASSYSSVYEQYF
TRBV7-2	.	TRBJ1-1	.	TGTGCCAGCAGCAGGGGAGGGATAGAGACTGAAGCTTTCTTT	CASSRGGIETEAFF